This TCR beta chain was sequenced in a study of T cell repertoires in cytomegalovirus infection. The germline V gene encodes CDR1 SSHAT and CDR2 FNYEAQ (reference sequence). There are 13 residues in the CDR3. With 0 bases clipped from V and 6 bases from J, the junction kept 2 bases outside the gene matches. Note on this clonotype: The target antigen is unknown.

TCRdb called the reads again in MiXCR, with one record for every CDR3 protein. The sample lists 40,000 to 60,000 distinct CDR3 sequences, over 20% occurring once. The source was CD8+ T cells from cultured PBMCs, collected from culture after CMV antigen stimulation. The rearrangement joins TRBV7-7 to TRBJ2-7; 7 bases fit TRBD1. This TCR was sampled from a human donor in good health (CMV status not recorded). Some clones in this sample may be carry-over from other donors' samples. DNA for the CDR3: TGTGCCAGCAGCTTAGCGAGGGGGCGCGAGCAGTACTTC. It codes for CASSLARGREQYF.